The rows below give T cell receptor beta chains drawn from one sample of a study of cytomegalovirus exposure and HLA in healthy donors. TCRdb's copy holds only in-frame clones and misses some; the assay was immunoSEQ multiplex PCR. The sample lists about 150,000 clones; approximately 94% were seen once. Material: PBMCs. The receptors were gathered from a man aged 18 to 30 in good health and CMV-seropositive. CDR3s include the opening cysteine and the closing phenylalanine or tryptophan. A D gene is named only where the DNA matches it firmly. Rows give clone size only sometimes, using once, few, many, or a class for an expanded clone.

TRBV30	once	TRBJ1-1	-	13	TGTGCCTGGAGTTCCGACAGCTGGACTGAAGCTTTCTTT	CAWSSDSWTEAFF
TRBV7-9	-	TRBJ2-2	-	14	TGTGCCAGCAGCGCTTCCGGACTATTCGGGGAGCTGTTTTTT	CASSASGLFGELFF
TRBV5-1	-	TRBJ2-1	TRBD2	15	TGCGCCAGCAGCGCCGGGACTAGCGAGTACAATGAGCAGTTCTTC	CASSAGTSEYNEQFF
TRBV10-2	-	TRBJ2-2	TRBD2	15	TGCGCCAGCAGTGAATGGGGAGGGTCCACCGGGGAGCTGTTTTTT	CASSEWGGSTGELFF
TRBV19	-	TRBJ2-1	-	17	TGTGCCAGTAGTATAGAGGCCCGACTAGGGGATTACAATGAGCAGTTCTTC	CASSIEARLGDYNEQFF
TRBV19	-	TRBJ2-7	-	13	TGTGCCAGTAGTATAGGCACAGGGACCGAGCAGTACTTC	CASSIGTGTEQYF
TRBV2	-	TRBJ1-2	-	13	TGTGCCTCAGCTCCCGCCGGGTACTATGGCTACACCTTC	CASAPAGYYGYTF
TRBV9	-	TRBJ1-3	-	15	TGTGCCAGCAGCGTTACAGGCAGCTCTGGAAACACCATATATTTT	CASSVTGSSGNTIYF
TRBV9	-	TRBJ2-3	TRBD2	14	TGTGCCAGCAGTCTAGCGGGGGCCACAGATACGCAGTATTTT	CASSLAGATDTQYF
TRBV11-2	-	TRBJ1-3	-	14	TGTGCCAGCAGCTTGTCCGCGGCCCGAAACACCATATATTTT	CASSLSAARNTIYF
TRBV7-9	-	TRBJ2-1	TRBD2	14	TGTGCCAGCAGTCCCGGTGTTGCGGGAGGCCGACAGTTCTTC	CASSPGVAGGRQFF
TRBV2	-	TRBJ1-1	-	16	TGTGCCAGCAGTGACCCGAGCAGGGTTTTTGACACTGAAGCTTTCTTT	CASSDPSRVFDTEAFF
TRBV18	few	TRBJ1-3	TRBD1	16	TGTGCCAGCTCACCAAACACCCAGGGGGCTGGAAACACCATATATTTT	CASSPNTQGAGNTIYF
TRBV2	-	TRBJ2-7	-	16	TGTGCCAGCAGGGCTCGGTTGACGGACTTCTCCTACGAGCAGTACTTC	CASRARLTDFSYEQYF
TRBV29-1	-	TRBJ2-1	TRBD1	13	TGCAGCGCGACAGGGGCGGTGTACAATGAGCAGTTCTTC	CSATGAVYNEQFF
TRBV28	-	TRBJ2-1	-	12	TGTGCCAGCAGCTCCCCTTACGGTGAGCAGTTCTTC	CASSSPYGEQFF
TRBV9	once	TRBJ1-2	-	12	TGTGCCGGCAGGGAGGTTAGCTATGGCTACACCTTC	CAGREVSYGYTF
TRBV28	-	TRBJ2-3	-	15	TGTGCCAGCAGTTTAGGGCAGGGTAACACAGATACGCAGTATTTT	CASSLGQGNTDTQYF
TRBV6-1	-	TRBJ2-5	TRBD2	15	TGTGCCAGCACCAAACGCAGCGGGAGGATCGAGACCCAGTACTTC	CASTKRSGRIETQYF